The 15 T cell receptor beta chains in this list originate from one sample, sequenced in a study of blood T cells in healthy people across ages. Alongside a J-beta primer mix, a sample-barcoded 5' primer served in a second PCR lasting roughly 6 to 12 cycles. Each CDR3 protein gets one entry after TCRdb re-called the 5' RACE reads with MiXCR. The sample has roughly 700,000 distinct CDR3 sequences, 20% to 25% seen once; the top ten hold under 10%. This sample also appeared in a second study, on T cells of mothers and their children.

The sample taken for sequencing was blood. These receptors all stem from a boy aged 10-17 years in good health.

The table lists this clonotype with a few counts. In DNA, the CDR3 is TGTGCCAGCAGCTTAAGGGGCACTGGAAACACCATATATTTT. Protein product: CASSLRGTGNTIYF. This sequence joins TRBV5-4 and TRBJ1-3, with D possibly TRBD1 on 5 matching bases. Germline-derived CDR1 and CDR2 are SGHNT and YYREEE (reference sequence). The CDR3 consists of 14 residues. With 2 bases removed from V and 2 bases from J, the gap between germline ends came to 8 bases.

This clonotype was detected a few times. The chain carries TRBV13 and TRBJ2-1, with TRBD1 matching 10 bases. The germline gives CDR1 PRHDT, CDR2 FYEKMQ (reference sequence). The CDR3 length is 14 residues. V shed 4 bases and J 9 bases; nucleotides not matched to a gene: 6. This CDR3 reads CASSSRDRGTEQFF. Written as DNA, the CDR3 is TGTGCCAGCAGCTCCCGGGACAGGGGTACTGAGCAGTTCTTC.

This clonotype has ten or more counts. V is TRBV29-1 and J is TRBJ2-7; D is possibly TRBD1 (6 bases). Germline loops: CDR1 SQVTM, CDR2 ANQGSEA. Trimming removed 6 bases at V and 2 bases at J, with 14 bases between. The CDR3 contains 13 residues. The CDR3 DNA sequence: TGCAGCGTCGCCCGAGACAGGACCTACGAGCAGTACTTC. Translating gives CSVARDRTYEQYF.

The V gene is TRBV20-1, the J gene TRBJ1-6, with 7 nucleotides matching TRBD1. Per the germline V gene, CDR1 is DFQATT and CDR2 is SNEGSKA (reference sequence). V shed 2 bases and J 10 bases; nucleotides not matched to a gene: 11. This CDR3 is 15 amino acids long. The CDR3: CSARSGPAGGSPLHF. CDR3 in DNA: TGCAGTGCTAGAAGTGGGCCGGCAGGGGGGTCACCCCTCCACTTT.

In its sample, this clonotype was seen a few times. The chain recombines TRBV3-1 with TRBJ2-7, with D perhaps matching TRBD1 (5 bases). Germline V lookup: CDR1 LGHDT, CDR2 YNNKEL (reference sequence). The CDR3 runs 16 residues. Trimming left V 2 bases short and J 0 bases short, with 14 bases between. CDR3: CASSQSHRTNSYEQYF. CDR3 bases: TGTGCCAGCAGCCAATCCCACAGGACCAACTCCTACGAGCAGTACTTC.

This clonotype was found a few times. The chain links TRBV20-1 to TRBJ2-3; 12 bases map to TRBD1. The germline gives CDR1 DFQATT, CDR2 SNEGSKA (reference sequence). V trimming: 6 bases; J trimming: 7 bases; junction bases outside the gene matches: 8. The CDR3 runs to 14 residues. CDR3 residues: CSAPGQGAANTQYF. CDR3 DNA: TGCAGTGCGCCGGGACAGGGGGCCGCTAATACGCAGTATTTT.

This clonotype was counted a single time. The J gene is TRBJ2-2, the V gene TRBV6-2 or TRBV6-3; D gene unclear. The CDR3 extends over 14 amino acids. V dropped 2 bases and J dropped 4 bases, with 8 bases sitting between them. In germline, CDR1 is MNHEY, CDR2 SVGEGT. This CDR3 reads CASSYGYGTGELFF. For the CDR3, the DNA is TGTGCCAGCAGTTACGGTTACGGCACCGGGGAGCTGTTTTTT.

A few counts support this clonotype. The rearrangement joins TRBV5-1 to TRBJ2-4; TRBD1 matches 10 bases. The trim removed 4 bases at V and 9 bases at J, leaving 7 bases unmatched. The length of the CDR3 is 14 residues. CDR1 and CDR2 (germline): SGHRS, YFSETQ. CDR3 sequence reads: CASSRGQGTPIQYF. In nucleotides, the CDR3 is TGCGCCAGCAGCAGGGGACAGGGGACCCCCATTCAGTACTTC.

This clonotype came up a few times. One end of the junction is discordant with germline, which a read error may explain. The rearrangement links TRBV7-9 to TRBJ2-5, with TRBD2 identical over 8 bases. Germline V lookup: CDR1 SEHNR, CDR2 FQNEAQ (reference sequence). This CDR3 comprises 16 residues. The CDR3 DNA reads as TGTGCCAGCACCCAAGACCCGACTAGCGTGCAAGAAACCCAGTACTTC. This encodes CASTQDPTSVQETQYF.

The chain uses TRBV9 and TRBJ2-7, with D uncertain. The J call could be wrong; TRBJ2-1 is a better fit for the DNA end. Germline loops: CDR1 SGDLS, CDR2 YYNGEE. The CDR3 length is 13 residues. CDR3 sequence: CASSGTRDGEQFF. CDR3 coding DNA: TGTGCCAGCAGCGGCACTCGCGACGGTGAGCAGTTCTTC.

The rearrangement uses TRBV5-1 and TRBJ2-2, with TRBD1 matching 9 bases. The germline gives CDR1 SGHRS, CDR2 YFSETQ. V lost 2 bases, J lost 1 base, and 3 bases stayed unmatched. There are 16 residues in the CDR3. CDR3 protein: CASSFTGQGNTGELFF. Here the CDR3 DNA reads TGCGCCAGCAGCTTCACGGGACAGGGGAACACCGGGGAGCTGTTTTTT.

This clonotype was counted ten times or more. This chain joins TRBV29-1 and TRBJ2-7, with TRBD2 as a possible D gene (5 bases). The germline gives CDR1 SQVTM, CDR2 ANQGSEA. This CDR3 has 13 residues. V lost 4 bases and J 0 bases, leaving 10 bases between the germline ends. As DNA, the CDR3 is TGCAGCGTTGTCGGGGTAAGCTCCTACGAGCAGTACTTC. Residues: CSVVGVSSYEQYF.

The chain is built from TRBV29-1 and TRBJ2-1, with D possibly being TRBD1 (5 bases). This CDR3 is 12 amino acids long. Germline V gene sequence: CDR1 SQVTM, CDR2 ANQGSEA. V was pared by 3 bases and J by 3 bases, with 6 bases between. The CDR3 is CSVDQGYNEQFF. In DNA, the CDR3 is TGCAGCGTTGACCAGGGCTACAATGAGCAGTTCTTC.

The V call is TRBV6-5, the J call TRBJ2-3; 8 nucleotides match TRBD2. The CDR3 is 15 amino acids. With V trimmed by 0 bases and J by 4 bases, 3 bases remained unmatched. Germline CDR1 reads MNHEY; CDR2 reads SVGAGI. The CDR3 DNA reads TGTGCCAGCAGTTACTCGGACGGGAGGGCAGATACGCAGTATTTT. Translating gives CASSYSDGRADTQYF.

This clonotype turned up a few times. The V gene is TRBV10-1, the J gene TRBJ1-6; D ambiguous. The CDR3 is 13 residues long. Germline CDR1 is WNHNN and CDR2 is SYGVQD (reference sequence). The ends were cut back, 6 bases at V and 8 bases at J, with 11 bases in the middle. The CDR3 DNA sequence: TGCGCCAGCAGCAACCAGCGGGATTCACCCCTCCACTTT. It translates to CASSNQRDSPLHF.